The 3 T cell receptor beta chains presented below share a single source sample, sequenced in a study of blood T cell repertoires in COVID-19. The protocol was immunoSEQ multiplex PCR, while the TCRdb copy is restricted to in-frame clones and leaves out a portion. The sample holds 200,000 to 250,000 clones, roughly 80% seen once. The sequencing input was peripheral blood. The origin of the receptors is a woman older than 75 with COVID-19, enrolled during active disease.

The chain recombines TRBV28 with TRBJ2-7; 7 bases align to TRBD1. The CDR3 is made up of 16 amino acids. Germline CDR1 is MDHEN and CDR2 is SYDVKM. V gave up 6 bases and J gave up 0 bases; unmatched junction bases: 11. The CDR3 DNA sequence: TGTGCCAGCAGCTCCGGGACAGCCTCTTCCTCCTACGAGCAGTACTTC. Translating gives CASSSGTASSSYEQYF.

This clone has more than one count but fewer than ten. The J gene is TRBJ2-7, the V gene TRBV11-2, with D maybe TRBD2 (5 bases). The CDR3 sequence is 14 residues long. Germline V lookup: CDR1 SGHAT, CDR2 FQNNGV. With 0 bases removed from V and 7 bases from J, the gap between germline ends came to 13 bases. The DNA of the CDR3 is TGTGCCAGCAGCTTAGATACACCCGGCGGGGAGCAGTACTTC. Amino acids: CASSLDTPGGEQYF.

This clone has just a few counts. The chain uses TRBV27 and TRBJ1-5; D is uncertain. The germline gives CDR1 MNHEY, CDR2 SMNVEV (reference sequence). V lost 2 bases, J lost 0 bases, and 5 bases lay in between. The CDR3 sequence is 14 residues long. The CDR3 loop reads CASSLRYSNQPQHF. In nucleotides, the CDR3 is TGTGCCAGCAGTTTACGGTATAGCAATCAGCCCCAGCATTTT.